Each of the 10 T cell receptor beta chains below was sequenced from the same sample in a study of regulatory T cells in long-lasting Graves disease. With iRepertoire HTBI primers and Arm-PCR of CDR3 regions, TCR beta libraries were built. TCRdb called the multiplex PCR reads again in MiXCR, with one record for every CDR3 protein. The table has under 700,000 distinct CDR3 sequences, 15% to 20% seen once. This sample's time point: newly diagnosed GD, antithyroid drugs for less than 3 months. PBMC-derived RNA was used for the TCR library. The sample was also reused in another study, on T cells in Graves' hyperthyroidism and ophthalmopathy.

This material consisted of peripheral blood mononuclear cells (PBMCs), taken at new diagnosis, from a patient treated with antithyroid drugs. The origin of the receptors is a woman between 40 and 65 years old with Graves disease.

The chain joins TRBV7-9 to TRBJ2-7; D unclear. CDR3 length: 14 residues. Germline V lookup: CDR1 SEHNR, CDR2 FQNEAQ (reference sequence). Trimming took off 1 base at V and 3 bases at J, with 10 bases between the two ends. The CDR3 DNA is TGTGCCAGCAGCTTAGAAGGCGGATTCTACGAGCAGTACTTC. Protein: CASSLEGGFYEQYF. Combining the CDR3 with reference TRBV7-9 and TRBJ2-7 gives the whole variable domain DTGVSQNPRHKITKRGQNVTFRCDPISEHNRLYWYRQTLGQGPEFLTYFQNEAQLEKSRLLSDRFSAERPKGSFSTLEIQRTEQGDSAMYLCASSLEGGFYEQYFGPGTRLTVT.

This clonotype was found many times. V usage is TRBV3-1 and J usage is TRBJ1-3; weak D call: TRBD1 (5 bases). There are 16 residues in the CDR3. Between the trimmed V and J ends, which lost 1 base and 3 bases, there was a span of 13 bases. The germline gives CDR1 LGHDT, CDR2 YNNKEL (reference sequence). CDR3 coding DNA: TGTGCCAGCAGCCAAGGGAACAGGCTTCGTGGAAACACCATATATTTT. Residues: CASSQGNRLRGNTIYF. The whole variable domain, filled in from reference TRBV3-1 and TRBJ1-3, reads DTAVSQTPKYLVTQMGNDKSIKCEQNLGHDTMYWYKQDSKKFLKIMFSYNNKELIINETVPNRFSPKSPDKAHLNLHINSLELGDSAVYFCASSQGNRLRGNTIYFGEGSWLTVV.

The gene calls are TRBV12-3 or TRBV12-4 and TRBJ1-2, with D unresolved. Trimming took off 7 bases at V and 3 bases at J, with 9 bases between the two ends. The CDR3 spans 12 residues. As DNA, the CDR3 is TGTGCCAGCACCTCGTGGGACTATGGCTACACCTTC. Its translation: CASTSWDYGYTF.

The V call is TRBV12-3 or TRBV12-4, the J call TRBJ1-6, with D unclear. This CDR3 has 14 residues. V gave up 6 bases and J gave up 0 bases, with 6 bases separating them. CDR3 DNA sequence: TGTGCCAGCAGAAAAAGCTCCTATAATTCACCCCTCCACTTT. Translated: CASRKSSYNSPLHF.

The chain couples TRBV5-1 to TRBJ2-2; TRBD2 agrees at 10 bases. The CDR3 sequence is 17 residues long. Germline trimming cut 1 base from V and 1 base from J; bases unmatched to any gene: 4. Germline V gene sequence: CDR1 SGHRS, CDR2 YFSETQ. This chain's CDR3 is CASSLSAGGKNTGELFF. DNA of the CDR3: TGCGCCAGCAGCTTGTCAGCGGGGGGGAAGAACACCGGGGAGCTGTTTTTT.

Ten or more counts support this clonotype. The chain joins TRBV12-3 or TRBV12-4 to TRBJ1-2, with 7 positions matching TRBD1. The CDR3 is 15 amino acids. The ends lost 6 bases at V and 7 bases at J; junction bases unmatched: 14. This CDR3 is CASRIHRDSYGGYTF. CDR3 coding DNA: TGTGCCAGCAGAATACACCGGGACAGCTATGGTGGCTACACCTTC.

This chain connects TRBV7-9 to TRBJ2-7; 8 bases are a match to TRBD1. The CDR3 spans 14 residues. Trimming took 8 bases from V and 2 from J; bases not matched to a gene: 8. CDR1 and CDR2 from the germline V gene are SEHNR and FQNEAQ (reference sequence). CDR3 coding DNA: TGTGCCAGCGGCGGGGCAGGGGGCACCTACGAGCAGTACTTC. The encoded protein is CASGGAGGTYEQYF.

This clonotype came up many times. The chain has TRBV18 and TRBJ2-3; D tentatively reads TRBD1 or TRBD2 (5 bases each). Germline assignment: CDR1 KGHSH and CDR2 LQKENI. V lost 6 bases and J 0 bases, leaving 13 bases between the germline ends. CDR3 size: 15 residues. CDR3 sequence: CASSPPGGSTDTQYF. The CDR3 bases are TGTGCCAGCTCGCCTCCTGGGGGAAGCACAGATACGCAGTATTTT.

This clonotype appeared many times. The chain combines TRBV7-8 with TRBJ2-3, with D possibly being TRBD1 (6 bases). Germline-derived CDR1 and CDR2 are SGHVS and FQNEAQ. V was pared by 2 bases and J by 10 bases, with 22 bases between. The CDR3 is 16 amino acids. CDR3 sequence: CASSLRAYGTLGAQYF. The CDR3 DNA reads TGTGCCAGCAGCTTAAGGGCCTATGGGACATTGGGTGCGCAGTATTTT.

This clonotype has a count of ten or more. V usage is TRBV12-3 or TRBV12-4 and J usage is TRBJ2-7; D call uncertain. V dropped 0 bases and J dropped 7 bases, with 10 bases sitting between them. The CDR3 contains 13 residues. CDR3 nucleotides: TGTGCCAGCAGTTTAGCGGCAGCGCGAGAGCAGTACTTC. It codes for CASSLAAAREQYF.